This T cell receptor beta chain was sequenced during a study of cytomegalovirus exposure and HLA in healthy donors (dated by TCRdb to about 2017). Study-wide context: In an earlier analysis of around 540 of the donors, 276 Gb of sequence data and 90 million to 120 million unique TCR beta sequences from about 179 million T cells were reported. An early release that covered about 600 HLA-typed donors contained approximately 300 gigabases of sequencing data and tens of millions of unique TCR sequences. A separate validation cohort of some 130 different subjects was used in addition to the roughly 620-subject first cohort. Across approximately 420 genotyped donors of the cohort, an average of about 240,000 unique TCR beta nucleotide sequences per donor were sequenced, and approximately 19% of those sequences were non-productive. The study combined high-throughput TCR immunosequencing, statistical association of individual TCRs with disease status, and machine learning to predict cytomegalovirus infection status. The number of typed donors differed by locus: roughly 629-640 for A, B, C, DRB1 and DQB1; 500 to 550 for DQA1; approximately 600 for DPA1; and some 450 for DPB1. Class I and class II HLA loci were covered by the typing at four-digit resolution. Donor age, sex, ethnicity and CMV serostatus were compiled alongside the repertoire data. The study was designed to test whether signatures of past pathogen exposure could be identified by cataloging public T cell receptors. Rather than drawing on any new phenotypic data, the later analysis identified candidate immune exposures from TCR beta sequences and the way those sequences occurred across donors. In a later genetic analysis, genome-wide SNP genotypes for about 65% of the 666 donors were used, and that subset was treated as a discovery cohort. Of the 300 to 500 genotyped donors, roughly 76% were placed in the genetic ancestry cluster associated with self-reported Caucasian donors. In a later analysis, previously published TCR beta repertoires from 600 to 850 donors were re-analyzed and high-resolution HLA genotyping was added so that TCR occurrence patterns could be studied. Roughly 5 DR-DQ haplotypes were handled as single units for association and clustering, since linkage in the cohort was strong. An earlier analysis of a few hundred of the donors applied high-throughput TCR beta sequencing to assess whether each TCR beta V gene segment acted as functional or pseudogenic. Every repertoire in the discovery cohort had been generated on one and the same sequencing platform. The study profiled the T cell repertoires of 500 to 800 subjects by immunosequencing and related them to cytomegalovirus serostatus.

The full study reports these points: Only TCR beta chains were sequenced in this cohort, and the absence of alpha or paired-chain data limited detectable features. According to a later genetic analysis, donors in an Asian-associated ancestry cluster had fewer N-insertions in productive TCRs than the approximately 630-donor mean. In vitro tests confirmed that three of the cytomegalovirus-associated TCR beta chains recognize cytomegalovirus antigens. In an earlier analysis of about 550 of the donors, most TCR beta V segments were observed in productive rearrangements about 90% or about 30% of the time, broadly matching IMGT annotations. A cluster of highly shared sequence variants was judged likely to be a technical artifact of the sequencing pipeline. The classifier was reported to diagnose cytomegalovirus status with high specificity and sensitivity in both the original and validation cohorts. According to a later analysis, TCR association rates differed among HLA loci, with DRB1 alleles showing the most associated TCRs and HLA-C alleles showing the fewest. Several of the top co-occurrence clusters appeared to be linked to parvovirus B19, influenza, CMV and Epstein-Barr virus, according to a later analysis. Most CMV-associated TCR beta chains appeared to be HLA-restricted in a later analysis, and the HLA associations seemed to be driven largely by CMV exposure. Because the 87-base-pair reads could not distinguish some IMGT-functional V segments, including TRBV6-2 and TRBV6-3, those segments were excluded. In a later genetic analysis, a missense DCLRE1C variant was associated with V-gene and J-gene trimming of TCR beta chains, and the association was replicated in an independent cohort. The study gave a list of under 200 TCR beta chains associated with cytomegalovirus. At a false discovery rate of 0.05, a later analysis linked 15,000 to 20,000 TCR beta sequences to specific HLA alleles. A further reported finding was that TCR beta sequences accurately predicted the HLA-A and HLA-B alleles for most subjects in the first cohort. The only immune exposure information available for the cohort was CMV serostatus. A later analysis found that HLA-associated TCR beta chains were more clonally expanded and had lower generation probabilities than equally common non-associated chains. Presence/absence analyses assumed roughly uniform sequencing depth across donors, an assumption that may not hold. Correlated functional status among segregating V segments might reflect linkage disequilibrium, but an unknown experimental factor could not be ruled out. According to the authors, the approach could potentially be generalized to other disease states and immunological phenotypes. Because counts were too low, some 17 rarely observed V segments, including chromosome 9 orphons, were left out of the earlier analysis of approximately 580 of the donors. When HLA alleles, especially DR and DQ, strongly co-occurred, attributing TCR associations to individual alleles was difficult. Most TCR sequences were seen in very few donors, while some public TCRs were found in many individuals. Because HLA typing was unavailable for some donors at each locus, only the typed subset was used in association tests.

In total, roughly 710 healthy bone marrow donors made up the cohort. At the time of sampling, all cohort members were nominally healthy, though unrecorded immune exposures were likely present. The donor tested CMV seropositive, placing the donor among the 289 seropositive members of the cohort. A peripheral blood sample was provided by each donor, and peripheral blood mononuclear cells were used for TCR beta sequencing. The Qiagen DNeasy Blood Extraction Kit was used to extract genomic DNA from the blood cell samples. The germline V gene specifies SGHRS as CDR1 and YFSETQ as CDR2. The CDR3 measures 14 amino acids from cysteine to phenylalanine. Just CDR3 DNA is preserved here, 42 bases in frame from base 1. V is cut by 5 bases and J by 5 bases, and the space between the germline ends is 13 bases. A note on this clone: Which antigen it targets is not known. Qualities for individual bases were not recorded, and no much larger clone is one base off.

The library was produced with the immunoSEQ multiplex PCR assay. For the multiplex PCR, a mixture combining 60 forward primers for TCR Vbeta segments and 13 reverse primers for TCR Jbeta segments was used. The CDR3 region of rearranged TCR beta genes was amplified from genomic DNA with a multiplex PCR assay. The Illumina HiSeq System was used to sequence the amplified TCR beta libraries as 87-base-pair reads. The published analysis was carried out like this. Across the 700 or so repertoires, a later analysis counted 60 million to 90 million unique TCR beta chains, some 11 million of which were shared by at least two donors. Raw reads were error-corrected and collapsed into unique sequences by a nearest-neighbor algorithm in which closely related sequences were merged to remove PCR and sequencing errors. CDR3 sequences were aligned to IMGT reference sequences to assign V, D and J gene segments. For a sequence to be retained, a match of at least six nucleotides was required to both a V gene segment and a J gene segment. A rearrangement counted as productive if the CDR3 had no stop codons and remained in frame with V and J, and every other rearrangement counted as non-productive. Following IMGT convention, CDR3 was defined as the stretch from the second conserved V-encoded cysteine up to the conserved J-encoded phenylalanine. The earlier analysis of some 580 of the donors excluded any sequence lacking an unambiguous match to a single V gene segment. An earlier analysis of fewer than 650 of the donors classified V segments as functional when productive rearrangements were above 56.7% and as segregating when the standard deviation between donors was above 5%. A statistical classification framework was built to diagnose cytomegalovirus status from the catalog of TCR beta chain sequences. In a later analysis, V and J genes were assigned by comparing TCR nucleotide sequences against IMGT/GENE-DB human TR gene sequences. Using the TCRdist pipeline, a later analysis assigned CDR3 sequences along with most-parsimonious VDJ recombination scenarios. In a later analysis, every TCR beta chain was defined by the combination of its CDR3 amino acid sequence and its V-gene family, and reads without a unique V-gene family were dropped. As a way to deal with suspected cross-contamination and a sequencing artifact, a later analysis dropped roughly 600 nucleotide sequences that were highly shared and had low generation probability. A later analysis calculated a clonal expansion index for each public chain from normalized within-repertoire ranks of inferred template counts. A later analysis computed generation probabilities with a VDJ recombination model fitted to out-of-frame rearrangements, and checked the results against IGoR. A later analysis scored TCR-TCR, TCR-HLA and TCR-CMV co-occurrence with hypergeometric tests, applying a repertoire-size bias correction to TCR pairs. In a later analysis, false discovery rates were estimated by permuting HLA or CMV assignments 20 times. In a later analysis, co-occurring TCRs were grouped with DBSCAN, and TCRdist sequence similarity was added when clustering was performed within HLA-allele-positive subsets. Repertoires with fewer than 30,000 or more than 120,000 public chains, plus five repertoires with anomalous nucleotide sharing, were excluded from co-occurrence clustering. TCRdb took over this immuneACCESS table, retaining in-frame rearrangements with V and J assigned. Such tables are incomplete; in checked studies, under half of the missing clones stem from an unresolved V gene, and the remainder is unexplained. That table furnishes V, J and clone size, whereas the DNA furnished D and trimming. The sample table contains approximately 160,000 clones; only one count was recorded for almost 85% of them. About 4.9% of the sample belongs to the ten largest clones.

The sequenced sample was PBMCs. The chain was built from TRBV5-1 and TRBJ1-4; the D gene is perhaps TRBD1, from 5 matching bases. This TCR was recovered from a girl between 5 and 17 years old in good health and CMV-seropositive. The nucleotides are TGCGCCAGCAGTGCGGGGGGGTTAAATGAAAAACTGTTTTTT. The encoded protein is CASSAGGLNEKLFF.